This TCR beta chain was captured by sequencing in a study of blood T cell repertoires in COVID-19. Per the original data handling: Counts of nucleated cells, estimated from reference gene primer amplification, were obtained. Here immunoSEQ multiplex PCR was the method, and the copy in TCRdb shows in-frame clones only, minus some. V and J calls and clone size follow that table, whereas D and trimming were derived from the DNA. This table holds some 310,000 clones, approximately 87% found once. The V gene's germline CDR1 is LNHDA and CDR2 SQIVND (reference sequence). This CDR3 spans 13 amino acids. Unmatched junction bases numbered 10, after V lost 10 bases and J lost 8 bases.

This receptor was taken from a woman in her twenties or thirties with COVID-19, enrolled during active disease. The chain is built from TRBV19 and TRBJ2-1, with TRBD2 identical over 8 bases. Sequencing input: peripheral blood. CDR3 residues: CATRAGGIDEQFF. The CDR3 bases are TGTGCCACAAGGGCGGGAGGTATCGATGAGCAGTTCTTC.